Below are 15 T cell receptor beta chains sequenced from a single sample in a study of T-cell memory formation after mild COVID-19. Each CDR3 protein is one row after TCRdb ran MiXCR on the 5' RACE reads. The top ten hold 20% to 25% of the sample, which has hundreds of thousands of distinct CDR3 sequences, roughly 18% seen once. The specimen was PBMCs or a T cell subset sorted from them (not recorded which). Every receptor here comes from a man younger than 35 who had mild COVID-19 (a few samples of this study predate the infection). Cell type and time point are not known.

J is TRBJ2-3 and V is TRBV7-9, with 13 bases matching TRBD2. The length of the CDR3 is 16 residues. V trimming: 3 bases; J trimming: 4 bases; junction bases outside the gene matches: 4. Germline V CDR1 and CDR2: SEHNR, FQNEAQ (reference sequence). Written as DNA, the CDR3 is TGTGCCAGCAGCTTGGGGACTAGCGGGGTTGCAGATACGCAGTATTTT. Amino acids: CASSLGTSGVADTQYF.

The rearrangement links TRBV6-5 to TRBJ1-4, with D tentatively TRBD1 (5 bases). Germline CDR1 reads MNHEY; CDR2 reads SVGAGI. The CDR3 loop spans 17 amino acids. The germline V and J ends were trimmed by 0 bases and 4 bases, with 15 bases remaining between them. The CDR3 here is CASSYSIPGTINEKLFF. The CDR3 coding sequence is TGTGCCAGCAGTTACTCGATCCCGGGGACCATTAATGAAAAACTGTTTTTT.

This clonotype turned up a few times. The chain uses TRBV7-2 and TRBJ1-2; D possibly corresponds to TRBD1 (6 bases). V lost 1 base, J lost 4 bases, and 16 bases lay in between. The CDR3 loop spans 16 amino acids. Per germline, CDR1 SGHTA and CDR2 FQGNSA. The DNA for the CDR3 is TGTGCCAGCAGCTTAGGGCAGGGCAGGGGAATCTATGGCTACACCTTC. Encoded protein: CASSLGQGRGIYGYTF.

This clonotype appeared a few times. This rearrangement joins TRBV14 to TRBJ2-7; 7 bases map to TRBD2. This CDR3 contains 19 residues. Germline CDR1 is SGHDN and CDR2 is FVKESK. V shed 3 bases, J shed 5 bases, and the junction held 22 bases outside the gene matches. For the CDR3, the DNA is TGTGCCAGCAGCCAGAGACCCAAGTCACGCTGGGAGGGACCGAACGAGCAGTACGTC. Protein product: CASSQRPKSRWEGPNEQYV.

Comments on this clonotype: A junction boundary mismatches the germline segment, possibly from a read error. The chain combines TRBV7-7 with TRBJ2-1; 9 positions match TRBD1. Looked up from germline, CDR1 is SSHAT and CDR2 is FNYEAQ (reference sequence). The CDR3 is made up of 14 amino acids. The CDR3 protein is CASSPYTTGGEQFF. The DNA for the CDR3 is TGTGCTAGCAGCCCCTACACGACAGGGGGTGAGCAGTTCTTC.

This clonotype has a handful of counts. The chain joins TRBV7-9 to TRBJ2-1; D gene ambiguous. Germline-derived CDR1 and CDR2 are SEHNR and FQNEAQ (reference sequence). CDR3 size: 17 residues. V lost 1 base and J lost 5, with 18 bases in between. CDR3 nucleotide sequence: TGTGCCAGCAGCTTAGAACCGGGTCTAACCTTGGACAATGAGCAGTTCTTC. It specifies CASSLEPGLTLDNEQFF. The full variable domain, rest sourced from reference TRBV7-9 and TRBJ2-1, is DTGVSQNPRHKITKRGQNVTFRCDPISEHNRLYWYRQTLGQGPEFLTYFQNEAQLEKSRLLSDRFSAERPKGSFSTLEIQRTEQGDSAMYLCASSLEPGLTLDNEQFFGPGTRLTVL.

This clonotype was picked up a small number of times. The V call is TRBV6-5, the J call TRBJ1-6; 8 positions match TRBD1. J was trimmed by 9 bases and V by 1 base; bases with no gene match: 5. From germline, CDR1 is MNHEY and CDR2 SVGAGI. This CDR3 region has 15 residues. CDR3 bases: TGTGCCAGCAGTTACTACAGGGGGAAGGGTTCACCCCTCCACTTT. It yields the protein CASSYYRGKGSPLHF.

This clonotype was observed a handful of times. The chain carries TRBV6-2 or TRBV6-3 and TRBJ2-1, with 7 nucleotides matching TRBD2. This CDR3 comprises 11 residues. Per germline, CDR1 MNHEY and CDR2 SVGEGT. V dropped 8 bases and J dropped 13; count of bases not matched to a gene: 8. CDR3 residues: CASGEGGIQFF. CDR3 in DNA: TGTGCCAGCGGGGAGGGCGGTATCCAGTTCTTC.

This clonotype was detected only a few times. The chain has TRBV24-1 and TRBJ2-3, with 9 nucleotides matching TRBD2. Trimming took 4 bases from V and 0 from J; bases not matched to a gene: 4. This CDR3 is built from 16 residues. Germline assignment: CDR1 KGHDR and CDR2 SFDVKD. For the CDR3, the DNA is TGTGCCACCAGTGAGGGGCGGGGGGGAAGCACAGATACGCAGTATTTT. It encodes CATSEGRGGSTDTQYF.

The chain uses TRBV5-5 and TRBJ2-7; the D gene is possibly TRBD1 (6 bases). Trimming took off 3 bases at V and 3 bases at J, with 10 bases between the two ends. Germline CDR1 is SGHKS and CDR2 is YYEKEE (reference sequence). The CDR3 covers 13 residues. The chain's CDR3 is CASSSRQDYEQYF. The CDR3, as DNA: TGTGCCAGCAGCTCCCGACAGGACTACGAGCAGTACTTC.

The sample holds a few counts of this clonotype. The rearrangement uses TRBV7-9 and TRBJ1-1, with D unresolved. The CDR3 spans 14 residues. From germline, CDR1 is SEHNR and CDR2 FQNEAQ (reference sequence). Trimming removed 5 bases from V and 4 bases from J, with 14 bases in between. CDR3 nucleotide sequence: TGTGCCAGCAGCCAAGGATCCCTCGGCACTGAAGCTTTCTTT. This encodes CASSQGSLGTEAFF.

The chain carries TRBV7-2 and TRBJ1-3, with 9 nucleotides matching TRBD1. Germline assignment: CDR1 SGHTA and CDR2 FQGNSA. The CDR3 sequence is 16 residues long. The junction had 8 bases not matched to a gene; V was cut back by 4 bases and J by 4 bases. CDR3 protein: CASSSSGTGLGNTIYF. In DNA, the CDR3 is TGTGCCAGCAGCTCTTCCGGGACAGGGCTCGGAAACACCATATATTTT.

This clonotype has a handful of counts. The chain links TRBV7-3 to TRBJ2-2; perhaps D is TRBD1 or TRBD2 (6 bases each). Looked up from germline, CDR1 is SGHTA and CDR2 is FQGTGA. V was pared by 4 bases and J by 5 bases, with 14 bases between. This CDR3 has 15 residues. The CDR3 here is CASSSPGAGTGELFF. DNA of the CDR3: TGTGCCAGCAGCTCTCCAGGGGCGGGGACCGGGGAGCTGTTTTTT.

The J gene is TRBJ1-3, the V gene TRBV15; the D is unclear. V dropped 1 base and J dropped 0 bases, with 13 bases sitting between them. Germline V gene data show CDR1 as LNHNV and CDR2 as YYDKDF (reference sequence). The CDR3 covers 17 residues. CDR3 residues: CATSRVRATNSGNTIYF. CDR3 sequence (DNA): TGTGCCACCAGCAGAGTAAGGGCGACTAACTCTGGAAACACCATATATTTT.

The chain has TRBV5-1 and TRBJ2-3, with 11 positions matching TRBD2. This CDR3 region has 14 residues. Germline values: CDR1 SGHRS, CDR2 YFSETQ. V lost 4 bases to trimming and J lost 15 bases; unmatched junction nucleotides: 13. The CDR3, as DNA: TGCGCCAGCAGCCGGGGGGATTCTAGCGGGGGGCTCTATTTT. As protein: CASSRGDSSGGLYF.